These 24 T cell receptor beta chains originate from one sample sequenced in a study of human T cells and chemical hapten exposure. TCRdb processed the RACE reads anew with MiXCR; each CDR3 protein has one entry. In the table there are around 380,000 distinct CDR3 sequences, around 5% of which are singletons. As to time point: patch test 1, 2 weeks after DPC sensitization. The treatment: therapeutic diphenylcyclopropenone sensitization with weekly scalp DPC. The sample here was whole blood, taken in connection with sensitization to the hapten diphenylcyclopropenone (DPC). The receptors derive from a woman aged 50 to 60 with alopecia areata. Some clones in this sample may be carry-over from other donors' samples.

This clonotype appeared many times. This chain links TRBV5-1 with TRBJ2-7; D may correspond to TRBD1 or TRBD2 (5 bases each). Deletions cut 2 bases from V and 1 base from J, with 10 bases between. The CDR3 is 14 amino acids. The germline gives CDR1 SGHRS, CDR2 YFSETQ. CDR3 coding DNA: TGCGCCAGCAGCTTTGGGACGGGGTCCTACGAGCAGTACTTC. Translating it yields CASSFGTGSYEQYF. Based on the CDR3 plus reference TRBV5-1 and TRBJ2-7, the full variable domain is KAGVTQTPRYLIKTRGQQVTLSCSPISGHRSVSWYQQTPGQGLQFLFEYFSETQRNKGNFPGRFSGRQFSNSRSEMNVSTLELGDSALYLCASSFGTGSYEQYFGPGTRLTVT.

The DNA of the CDR3 is TGTGCCAGCAGCCGGGATTCGAAACTGTTTTTT. Translation: CASSRDSKLFF. The chain is built from TRBV14 and TRBJ1-4; D unclear. Germline V gene lookup returns CDR1 SGHDN and CDR2 FVKESK. Trimming pared 4 bases from V and 11 bases from J, leaving 8 bases between. This CDR3 is built from 11 residues.

This clonotype has ten or more counts. The DNA for the CDR3 is TGCGCCAGCAGTTCCGGACTAGCGGATCCCCAAGAGACCCAGTACTTC. It encodes CASSSGLADPQETQYF. V is TRBV5-1 and J is TRBJ2-5; 10 bases match TRBD2. Trimming cost V 5 bases and J 1 base; bases outside gene matches: 8. The CDR3 is 16 residues long. CDR1 and CDR2 (germline): SGHRS, YFSETQ.

At least ten counts were recorded for this clonotype. The V and J genes are TRBV5-6 and TRBJ1-5; weak D call: TRBD1 (5 bases). The germline CDR1 and CDR2 sequences are SGHDT and YYEEEE. The CDR3 sequence is 14 residues long. V lost 1 base and J lost 3, with 8 bases in between. This chain's CDR3 is CASSLWGANQPQHF. The CDR3 nucleotides are TGTGCCAGCAGCTTGTGGGGCGCCAATCAGCCCCAGCATTTT.

J is TRBJ2-2 and V is TRBV5-1, with unresolved D. The CDR3 sequence is 17 residues long. Trimming stripped 0 bases from V and 1 base from J, with 13 bases between. Germline CDR1 is SGHRS and CDR2 is YFSETQ. Here the CDR3 reads CASSLANSSKNTGELFF. The CDR3 nucleotides read TGCGCCAGCAGCTTGGCCAATTCTTCCAAGAACACCGGGGAGCTGTTTTTT.

This clonotype was seen ten or more times. V is TRBV24-1 and J is TRBJ2-1, with 11 bases matching TRBD2. The CDR3 sequence is 15 residues long. V lost 3 bases to trimming and J lost 3 bases; unmatched junction nucleotides: 0. Germline CDR1 is KGHDR and CDR2 is SFDVKD. The CDR3 bases are TGTGCCACCAGTGATACTAGCGGGAGCTACAATGAGCAGTTCTTC. As protein: CATSDTSGSYNEQFF.

This clonotype has ten or more counts. The genes are TRBV20-1 and TRBJ1-5; 7 bases line up with TRBD1. Trimming took 3 bases from V and 1 from J; bases not matched to a gene: 6. The CDR3 is 15 amino acids. Germline V gene data show CDR1 as DFQATT and CDR2 as SNEGSKA (reference sequence). CDR3 sequence: CSASSPQGSNQPQHF. CDR3 in DNA: TGCAGTGCTAGTTCCCCACAGGGGAGCAATCAGCCCCAGCATTTT.

This clonotype was counted ten times or more. The rearrangement uses TRBV7-9 and TRBJ1-4, with 7 bases matching TRBD1. V dropped 7 bases and J dropped 8; count of bases not matched to a gene: 10. Germline CDR1 is SEHNR and CDR2 is FQNEAQ (reference sequence). This CDR3 has 14 amino acids. CDR3: CASTLTGREEKLFF. The CDR3 DNA reads TGTGCCAGCACCCTGACAGGGCGGGAAGAAAAACTGTTTTTT.

This chain joins TRBV5-3 and TRBJ2-7; no clear D. TRBV5-3 is an ORF for which the function is uncertain. Deletions cut 3 bases from V and 9 bases from J, with 13 bases between. The CDR3 is made up of 12 amino acids. The CDR3 DNA reads TGTGCCAGAAGCTCGGACCTTCACGGGCAGTACTTC. It encodes CARSSDLHGQYF.

The V gene is TRBV14, the J gene TRBJ1-6, with D perhaps TRBD1 (6 bases). Germline-derived CDR1 and CDR2 are SGHDN and FVKESK. V was pared by 2 bases and J by 9 bases, with 14 bases between. CDR3 length equals 15 residues. The CDR3 sequence: CASSQINRASSPLHF. The CDR3 nucleotides are TGTGCCAGCAGCCAAATAAACAGGGCTTCTTCACCCCTCCACTTT.

This chain joins TRBV20-1 and TRBJ2-7, with 8 positions matching TRBD1. With V trimmed by 5 bases and J by 5 bases, 5 bases remained unmatched. The CDR3 consists of 12 residues. Germline V gene sequence: CDR1 DFQATT, CDR2 SNEGSKA (reference sequence). CDR3 DNA sequence: TGCAGTGCTGTGGACAGGGAGGACGAGCAGTACTTC. It specifies CSAVDREDEQYF.

This clonotype was seen many times. V usage is TRBV6-1 and J usage is TRBJ1-2, with D perhaps matching TRBD1 (5 bases). The V end was cut by 5 bases, the J end by 4 bases, with 11 bases between. There are 13 residues in the CDR3. CDR1 is MNHNS and CDR2 is SASEGT in the germline V gene. The CDR3 loop is CASSYTGLYGYTF. CDR3 DNA sequence: TGTGCCAGCAGTTACACAGGACTCTATGGCTACACCTTC.

This clonotype was counted at least ten times. This sequence joins TRBV15 and TRBJ1-4; D is undetermined. The CDR3 contains 12 residues. V lost 2 bases, J lost 3 bases, and 1 base lay in between. Germline V gene lookup returns CDR1 LNHNV and CDR2 YYDKDF (reference sequence). The CDR3 DNA is TGTGCCACCAGCAGACCTAATGAAAAACTGTTTTTT. Translating it yields CATSRPNEKLFF.

This clonotype appeared many times. The rearrangement links TRBV2 to TRBJ2-7; D perhaps matches TRBD2 (6 bases). This CDR3 has 14 residues. CDR1 is SNHLY and CDR2 is FYNNEI in the germline V gene. V lost 6 bases and J lost 7, with 19 bases in between. This CDR3 is CASSGLSGPGEQYF. The DNA for the CDR3 is TGTGCCAGCAGCGGACTGAGCGGGCCAGGGGAGCAGTACTTC.

This clonotype was counted many times. This rearrangement joins TRBV6-6 to TRBJ2-1; no firm D call. Deletions cut 6 bases from V and 5 bases from J, with 8 bases between. CDR1 is MNHNY and CDR2 is SVGAGI in the germline V gene (reference sequence). This CDR3 comprises 12 residues. The CDR3 loop reads CASRATDNEQFF. For the CDR3, the DNA is TGTGCCAGCAGAGCAACAGACAATGAGCAGTTCTTC.

This rearrangement joins TRBV27 to TRBJ2-2; D tentatively reads TRBD1 or TRBD2 (7 bases each). The V end was cut by 8 bases, the J end by 7 bases, with 17 bases between. Germline CDR1 and CDR2: MNHEY and SMNVEV (reference sequence). The CDR3 extends over 14 amino acids. The CDR3 protein is CASRGGGYFGELFF. CDR3 in DNA: TGTGCCAGCCGGGGAGGGGGCTACTTCGGGGAGCTGTTTTTT.

This clonotype was recorded at least ten times. The chain links TRBV3-1 to TRBJ1-1; 10 bases align to TRBD1. The V and J ends lost 8 bases and 9 bases, in that order; junction bases with no gene match: 6. Germline-derived CDR1 and CDR2 are LGHDT and YNNKEL (reference sequence). CDR3 length equals 12 residues. The CDR3, as DNA: TGTGCCAGCGGGGGACAGGGGCTTCAAGCTTTCTTT. Protein product: CASGGQGLQAFF.

The chain is built from TRBV4-1 and TRBJ1-1; the match to TRBD1 covers 7 bases. This CDR3 region has 15 residues. V lost 0 bases, J lost 3 bases, and 4 bases stayed unmatched. Germline V gene lookup returns CDR1 MGHRA and CDR2 YSYEKL. DNA of the CDR3: TGCGCCAGCAGCCAAGATAGGGACAGTGACACTGAAGCTTTCTTT. Its protein is CASSQDRDSDTEAFF.

Comment on this clonotype: Possible read error: a much larger clone is one base away. The gene calls are TRBV2 and TRBJ1-1; D ambiguous. The CDR3 spans 11 residues. V lost 6 bases to trimming and J lost 4 bases, with 6 bases between them. In germline, CDR1 is SNHLY, CDR2 FYNNEI. The CDR3 is CASRDLTEAFF. The CDR3 DNA reads TGTGCCAGCAGGGACCTCACTGAAGCTTTCTTT.

This clonotype was seen repeatedly, ten times or more. The chain recombines TRBV28 with TRBJ2-3, with 9 positions matching TRBD1. With 5 bases clipped from V and 3 bases from J, the junction kept 6 bases outside the gene matches. Germline CDR1 is MDHEN and CDR2 is SYDVKM. This CDR3 comprises 15 residues. DNA of the CDR3: TGTGCCAGCAGTACTCGTGACAGGGGGACAGATACGCAGTATTTT. This gives the protein CASSTRDRGTDTQYF.

This clonotype came up many times. CDR3 sequence reads: CATSDDLGTAYTGELFF. The CDR3, as DNA: TGTGCCACCAGTGATGACCTCGGGACAGCCTACACCGGGGAGCTGTTTTTT. This rearrangement joins TRBV24-1 to TRBJ2-2, with 7 bases that match TRBD1. CDR1 KGHDR and CDR2 SFDVKD come from the germline V gene. This CDR3 spans 17 amino acids. J was trimmed by 3 bases and V by 3 bases; bases with no gene match: 9.

The CDR3, as DNA: TGTGCCAGCAGTGAAGCCGGGACTTTTCCAGATACGCAGTATTTT. It specifies CASSEAGTFPDTQYF. The chain recombines TRBV6-1 with TRBJ2-3; D may be TRBD2 (6 bases). There are 15 residues in the CDR3. V was pared by 0 bases and J by 4 bases, with 11 bases between. The germline gives CDR1 MNHNS, CDR2 SASEGT.

This clonotype was seen more than once but under ten times. The chain combines TRBV7-9 with TRBJ1-5; D is possibly TRBD1 (6 bases). Germline values: CDR1 SEHNR, CDR2 FQNEAQ (reference sequence). CDR3 length equals 15 residues. The V end was cut by 7 bases, the J end by 2 bases, with 15 bases between. In DNA form, the CDR3 reads TGTGCCAGCACCCCGGAAGGGGGTCGCAATCAGCCCCAGCATTTT. This codes for CASTPEGGRNQPQHF.

In its sample, this clonotype was seen a few times. The chain uses TRBV7-2 and TRBJ2-3; 9 bases agree with TRBD1. Losses at the gene ends were 3 bases for V and 6 bases for J; bases not matched to a gene: 13. This CDR3 comprises 17 residues. Germline V CDR1 and CDR2: SGHTA, FQGNSA. CDR3 DNA sequence: TGTGCCAGCAGCTTCTGGGGACAGGGAAAAGGTTGGGATACGCAGTATTTT. It is translated as CASSFWGQGKGWDTQYF.